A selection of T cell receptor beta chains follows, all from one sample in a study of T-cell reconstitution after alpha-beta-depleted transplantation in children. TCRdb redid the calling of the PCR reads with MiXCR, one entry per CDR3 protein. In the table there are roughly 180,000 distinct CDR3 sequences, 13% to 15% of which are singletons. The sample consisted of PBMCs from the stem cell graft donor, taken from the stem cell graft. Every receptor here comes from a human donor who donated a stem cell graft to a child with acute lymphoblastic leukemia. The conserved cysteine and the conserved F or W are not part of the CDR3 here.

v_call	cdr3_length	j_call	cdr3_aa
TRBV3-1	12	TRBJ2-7	ASSQDASSGEQY
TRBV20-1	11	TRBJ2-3	SARNRYTDTQY
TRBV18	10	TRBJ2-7	ASSLREREQY
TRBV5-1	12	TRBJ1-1	ASSPSGEVTEAF
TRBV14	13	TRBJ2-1	ASSQVLARYNEQF
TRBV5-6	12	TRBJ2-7	ASSFNSAGYEQY
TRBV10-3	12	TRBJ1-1	AISRLDTNTEAF
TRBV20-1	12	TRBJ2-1	SARGGLPSGEQF
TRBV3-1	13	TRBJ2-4	ASCPLYGRAYIQY
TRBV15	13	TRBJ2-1	ATSRDHQGRDEQF
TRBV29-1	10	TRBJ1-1	SVPDMNTEAF
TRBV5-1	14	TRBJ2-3	ASSSSRGTGTDTQY
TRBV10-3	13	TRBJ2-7	AISDSGQSSYEQY
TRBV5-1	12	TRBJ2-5	ASKAQRYQETQY
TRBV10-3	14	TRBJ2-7	ATGEGTSGRAYEQY
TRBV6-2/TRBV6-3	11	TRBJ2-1	ASSGQRNNEQF
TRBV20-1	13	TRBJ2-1	SARDWVAGYNEQF
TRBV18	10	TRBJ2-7	ASSLDIYEQY
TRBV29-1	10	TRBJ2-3	SGRGGPDTQY
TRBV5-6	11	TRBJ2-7	ASSLGRHYEQY
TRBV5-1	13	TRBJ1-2	ASSRGDREFYGYT
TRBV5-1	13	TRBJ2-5	ASSSSRGARETQY
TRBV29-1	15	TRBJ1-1	SASRGQGWGSNTEAF
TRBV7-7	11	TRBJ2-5	ASSPTVQETQY
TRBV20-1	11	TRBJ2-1	SALGLAGYEQF
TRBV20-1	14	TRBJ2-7	SARDSAGGTTYEQY
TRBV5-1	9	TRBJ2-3	ASKLGDTQY
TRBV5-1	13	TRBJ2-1	ASSLAAGPYNEQF
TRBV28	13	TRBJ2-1	ASIVPGGGYNEQF
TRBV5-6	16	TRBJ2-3	ASSLTSGIWDPADTQY
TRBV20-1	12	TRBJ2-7	SARDPLGFYEQY
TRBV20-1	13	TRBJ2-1	SAIIGGSSYNEQF
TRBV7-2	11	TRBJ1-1	ASSRGQNTEAF
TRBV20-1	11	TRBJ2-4	SARTAAKNIQY
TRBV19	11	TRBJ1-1	ASSTLTGTGAF
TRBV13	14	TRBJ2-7	ASSQGLVGTSYEQY
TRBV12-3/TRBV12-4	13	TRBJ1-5	ASSLTGSSNQPQH
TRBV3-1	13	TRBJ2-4	ASSHGLASKNIQY
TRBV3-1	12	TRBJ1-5	ASSQRRGNQPQH
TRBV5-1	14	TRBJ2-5	ASSLFVAAQGETQY
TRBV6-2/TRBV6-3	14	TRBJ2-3	ASSPVGLAGTDTQY
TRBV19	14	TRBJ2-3	ASSIAGGAKVDTQY
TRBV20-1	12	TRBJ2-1	SARTNKPYNEQF
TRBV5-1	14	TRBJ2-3	ASSTGLAESTDTQY
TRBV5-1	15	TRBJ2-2	ASSPQVGGFDPGELF
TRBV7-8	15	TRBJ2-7	ASSPKIPGTLYGEQY